This TCR beta chain came from a study of T-cell reconstitution after alpha-beta-depleted transplantation in children. The study, taken as a whole, reports: T-cell counts and diversity at one year post-transplant came mainly from newly produced T cells. Some patients owed their high day-60 TCRbeta diversity to surviving recipient T cells and thymic progenitors.

Germline V CDR1 and CDR2: MNHEY, SVGEGT. The CDR3 has 12 residues. Trimming removed 0 bases at V and 6 bases at J, with 6 bases between. Concerning this clonotype itself: Its matching antigen is unknown.

Unique molecular identifiers were incorporated into the prepared TCRbeta library. TCRdb used MiXCR to reprocess the PCR reads, holding one entry per CDR3 protein. The table records 250,000 or so distinct CDR3 sequences, 20% to 30% of them present only once. The material sequenced was PBMCs, mostly from graft donor cells, taken 360 days after TCRalphabeta/CD19-depleted stem cell transplant. This clonotype was obtained from a female patient between 2 and 15 years old who had a stem cell transplant for congenital amegakaryocytic thrombocytopenia, so the T cells may come from the graft donor. The chain is built from TRBV6-2 or TRBV6-3 and TRBJ2-7; D call uncertain. The DNA for the CDR3 is TGTGCCAGCAGTTACTCGGGTTTCGAGCAGTACTTC. It specifies CASSYSGFEQYF.